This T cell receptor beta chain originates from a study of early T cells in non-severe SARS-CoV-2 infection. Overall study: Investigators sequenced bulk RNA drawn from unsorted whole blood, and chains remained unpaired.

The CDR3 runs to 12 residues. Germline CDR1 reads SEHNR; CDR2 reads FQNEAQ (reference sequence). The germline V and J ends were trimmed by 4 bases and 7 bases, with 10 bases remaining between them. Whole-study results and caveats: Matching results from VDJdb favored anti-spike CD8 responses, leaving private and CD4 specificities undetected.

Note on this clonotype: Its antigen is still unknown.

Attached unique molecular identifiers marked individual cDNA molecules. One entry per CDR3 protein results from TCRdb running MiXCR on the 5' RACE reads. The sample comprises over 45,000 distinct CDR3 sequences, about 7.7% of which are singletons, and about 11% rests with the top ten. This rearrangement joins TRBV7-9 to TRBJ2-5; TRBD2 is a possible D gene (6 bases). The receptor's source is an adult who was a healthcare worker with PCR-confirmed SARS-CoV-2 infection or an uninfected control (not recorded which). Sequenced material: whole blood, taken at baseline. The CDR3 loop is CASSWDSGTQYF. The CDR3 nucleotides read TGTGCCAGCAGCTGGGACTCTGGGACCCAGTACTTC.